These 27 T cell receptor beta chains were all obtained from the same sample, sequenced in a study of beta chain features in type 1 diabetes. Whole-study results and caveats: All four CD4+ subsets of Type 1 diabetes patients contained TCRB CDR3s that were moderately but significantly shorter.

The antigens of these receptors remain unknown. Investigators reverse transcribed all isolated RNA, so they sequenced expressed TCRB transcripts. Profiled with immunoSEQ multiplex PCR; TCRdb holds only in-frame clones, not every one. The table lists more than 120,000 clones, approximately 13% of them singletons, with under 1.5% in the top ten. Sequenced input: central memory CD4+ T cells from blood. The receptors here all came from a man younger than 30 with type 1 diabetes.

This sequence joins TRBV11-2 and TRBJ1-6, with D hard to call. The germline V gene encodes CDR1 SGHAT and CDR2 FQNNGV. Trimming pared 5 bases from V and 7 bases from J, leaving 9 bases between. The CDR3 is 13 amino acids. In nucleotides, the CDR3 is TGTGCCAGCAGCGAACCGGGGAATTCACCCCTCCACTTT. Translating gives CASSEPGNSPLHF.

This clone was seen more than once but under ten times. The V call is TRBV6-5, the J call TRBJ2-5, with unresolved D. V was trimmed by 8 bases and J by 2 bases, leaving 12 bases between them. The V gene's germline CDR1 is MNHEY and CDR2 SVGAGI. This CDR3 region has 13 residues. CDR3 DNA sequence: TGTGCCAGCTCAAGGGCAGTACAAGAGACCCAGTACTTC. Protein sequence: CASSRAVQETQYF.

This clone was seen a few times. The V and J genes are TRBV10-3 and TRBJ1-5; 7 bases align to TRBD1. Losses at the gene ends were 2 bases for V and 4 bases for J; bases not matched to a gene: 11. This CDR3 region has 17 residues. Germline V gene data show CDR1 as ENHRY and CDR2 as SYGVKD. The CDR3 DNA reads TGTGCCATCAGTGAGGTGGGGAGGGGGCTAAGAAATCAGCCCCAGCATTTT. Translating it yields CAISEVGRGLRNQPQHF.

This rearrangement joins TRBV15 to TRBJ1-5; TRBD1 might be the D (6 bases). The CDR3 loop spans 16 amino acids. The V end was cut by 1 base, the J end by 4 bases, with 14 bases between. From germline, CDR1 is LNHNV and CDR2 YYDKDF (reference sequence). CDR3 sequence (DNA): TGTGCCACCAGCAGAGGGGCAGGGGAGTTAAATCAGCCCCAGCATTTT. Translation: CATSRGAGELNQPQHF.

This clone has just a few counts. This chain uses TRBV30 with TRBJ1-1; D ambiguous. Per germline, CDR1 GTSNPN and CDR2 SVGIG (reference sequence). Trimming left V 0 bases short and J 8 bases short, with 10 bases between. The CDR3 has 12 amino acids. The chain's CDR3 is CAWSVYTGEAFF. CDR3 nucleotide sequence: TGTGCCTGGAGTGTATATACGGGGGAAGCTTTCTTT. Full variable domain (rest looked up from reference TRBV30 and TRBJ1-1): SQTIHQWPATLVQPVGSPLSLECTVEGTSNPNLYWYRQAAGRGLQLLFYSVGIGQISSEVPQNLSASRPQDRQFILSSKKLLLSDSGFYLCAWSVYTGEAFFGQGTRLTVV.

The genes are TRBV11-2 and TRBJ2-1; D remains unclear. Germline V CDR1 and CDR2: SGHAT, FQNNGV. The V end was cut by 6 bases, the J end by 5 bases, with 23 bases between. The CDR3 totals 17 residues. The CDR3 DNA sequence: TGTGCCAGCAGGTCCGGGCGAGGCTCGGCTAGTGACAATGAGCAGTTCTTC. Translation gives CASRSGRGSASDNEQFF.

This clone was recorded a few times. This sequence joins TRBV25-1 and TRBJ1-6; D unclear. V was cut by 1 base and J by 7 bases, with 11 bases left in between. Germline V gene lookup returns CDR1 MGHDK and CDR2 SYGVNS. The CDR3 has 15 residues. Here the CDR3 reads CASSEFRGSNSPLHF. CDR3 nucleotide sequence: TGTGCCAGCAGTGAATTCCGGGGTTCGAATTCACCCCTCCACTTT.

In its sample, this clone was seen many times. J is TRBJ2-1 and V is TRBV5-1; D is unclear. The germline gives CDR1 SGHRS, CDR2 YFSETQ. V lost 0 bases and J lost 8, with 3 bases in between. The CDR3 is made up of 11 amino acids. CDR3 amino acids: CASSLEDEQFF. The CDR3 nucleotides read TGCGCCAGCAGCTTGGAGGATGAGCAGTTCTTC. The full variable domain, in which reference TRBV5-1 and TRBJ2-1 provide the parts outside the CDR3, is KAGVTQTPRYLIKTRGQQVTLSCSPISGHRSVSWYQQTPGQGLQFLFEYFSETQRNKGNFPGRFSGRQFSNSRSEMNVSTLELGDSALYLCASSLEDEQFFGPGTRLTVL.

In this sample, this clone turned up a few times. The chain combines TRBV11-3 with TRBJ2-7; maybe TRBD1 (5 bases). The CDR3 runs to 14 residues. CDR1 is SGHNT and CDR2 is YENEEA in the germline V gene. Trimming left V 0 bases short and J 3 bases short, with 9 bases between. CDR3 in DNA: TGTGCCAGCAGCTTAGAAGCAGGGAACTACGAGCAGTACTTC. Its translation: CASSLEAGNYEQYF.

This chain joins TRBV5-1 and TRBJ1-2, with TRBD1 identical over 7 bases. The CDR3 sequence is 15 residues long. In germline, CDR1 is SGHRS, CDR2 YFSETQ. V shed 4 bases and J 8 bases; nucleotides not matched to a gene: 14. CDR3 DNA: TGCGCCAGCAGCGCGGGGACAGCCGCCGAGTTAGGCTACACCTTC. Protein sequence: CASSAGTAAELGYTF.

This clone was observed at least ten times. V is TRBV6-6 and J is TRBJ1-6, with D maybe TRBD1 (5 bases). This CDR3 region has 14 residues. Trimming took 5 bases from V and 5 from J, leaving 10 bases between them. Germline V gene lookup returns CDR1 MNHNY and CDR2 SVGAGI (reference sequence). The CDR3 is CASSPQGDNSPLHF. The CDR3 coding sequence is TGTGCCAGCAGTCCTCAAGGGGATAATTCACCCCTCCACTTT.

The table lists this clone with a few counts. The J gene is TRBJ1-4, the V gene TRBV9; 10 bases map to TRBD1. The CDR3 has 15 residues. The V gene end was trimmed by 3 bases and the J gene end by 6 bases; junction bases not matched to a gene: 5. CDR1 SGDLS and CDR2 YYNGEE come from the germline V gene. CDR3 DNA: TGTGCCAGCAGCGCGGACAGGGGGACGGATGAAAAACTGTTTTTT. It specifies CASSADRGTDEKLFF.

The chain combines TRBV15 with TRBJ2-4, with D perhaps given as TRBD1 or TRBD2 (5 bases each). V lost 7 bases, J lost 8 bases, and 15 bases lay in between. There are 13 residues in the CDR3. Germline CDR1 LNHNV, CDR2 YYDKDF (reference sequence). The CDR3: CATNSRLGDIQYF. DNA of the CDR3: TGTGCCACCAATTCCCGCCTGGGGGACATTCAGTACTTC.

This chain uses TRBV10-3 with TRBJ1-1; 9 nucleotides match TRBD1. Germline-derived CDR1 and CDR2 are ENHRY and SYGVKD. This CDR3 has 14 amino acids. V was clipped by 10 bases and J by 2 bases; unmatched bases: 8. CDR3 in amino acids: CATRGQGGNTEAFF. In DNA form, the CDR3 reads TGTGCCACCCGGGGACAGGGAGGTAACACTGAAGCTTTCTTT.

This clone has only a few counts. This chain joins TRBV5-4 and TRBJ1-2; TRBD1 matches at 12 bases. V lost 4 bases to trimming and J lost 7 bases; unmatched junction nucleotides: 5. The CDR3 loop spans 14 amino acids. Germline V gives CDR1 SGHNT, CDR2 YYREEE (reference sequence). The CDR3 nucleotides read TGTGCCAGCAGCCTGGGACAGGGGGCTTCTGGCTACACCTTC. Translated: CASSLGQGASGYTF. Filled out from reference TRBV5-4 and TRBJ1-2, the complete variable domain reads ETGVTQSPTHLIKTRGQQVTLRCSSQSGHNTVSWYQQALGQGPQFIFQYYREEENGRGNFPPRFSGLQFPNYSSELNVNALELDDSALYLCASSLGQGASGYTFGSGTRLTVV.

The J gene is TRBJ2-1, the V gene TRBV7-2; unclear D gene. The CDR3 sequence is 14 residues long. Deletions cut 5 bases from V and 4 bases from J, with 12 bases between. Germline V gives CDR1 SGHTA, CDR2 FQGNSA. DNA of the CDR3: TGTGCCAGCAGCCCTATCTCACCTTACAATGAGCAGTTCTTC. It translates to CASSPISPYNEQFF.

This chain joins TRBV27 and TRBJ2-1, with TRBD2 identical over 11 bases. This CDR3 spans 15 amino acids. The ends lost 3 bases at V and 7 bases at J; junction bases unmatched: 5. Germline CDR1 MNHEY, CDR2 SMNVEV (reference sequence). The CDR3 nucleotides read TGTGCCAGCAGTTTTGTAGCGGGGGGGCGAAATGAGCAGTTCTTC. Protein: CASSFVAGGRNEQFF.

This clone was detected a few times. The rearrangement joins TRBV5-1 to TRBJ2-2; D not resolved. The length of the CDR3 is 14 residues. The V and J ends lost 0 bases and 4 bases respectively, with 7 bases between them. Germline V lookup: CDR1 SGHRS, CDR2 YFSETQ. CDR3 sequence (DNA): TGCGCCAGCAGCTTGGACAGTCTCACCGGGGAGCTGTTTTTT. Protein product: CASSLDSLTGELFF.

This clone showed up many times. The V and J genes are TRBV30 and TRBJ1-2, with TRBD1 matching over 8 bases. With 3 bases clipped from V and 8 bases from J, the junction kept 11 bases outside the gene matches. Germline loops: CDR1 GTSNPN, CDR2 SVGIG (reference sequence). The CDR3 is 14 amino acids. CDR3 DNA sequence: TGTGCCTGGAGGCCTCGTCAGGGGGCGTGGGGCTACACCTTC. Protein sequence: CAWRPRQGAWGYTF.

This clone was counted a few times. The DNA for the CDR3 is TGTGCCAGCAGCTTGCAGACGACCAAAAACATTCAGTACTTC. Encoded protein: CASSLQTTKNIQYF. V is TRBV5-4 and J is TRBJ2-4; D is unresolved. This CDR3 is 14 amino acids long. Germline values: CDR1 SGHNT, CDR2 YYREEE (reference sequence). The ends were cut back, 1 base at V and 2 bases at J, with 7 bases in the middle.

This clone came up a few times. The J gene is TRBJ2-7, the V gene TRBV6-5; maybe TRBD2 (7 bases). This CDR3 region has 15 residues. Germline CDR1 and CDR2: MNHEY and SVGAGI. Trimming left V 5 bases short and J 2 bases short, with 16 bases between. CDR3 residues: CASSSGGAVAYEQYF. In DNA form, the CDR3 reads TGTGCCAGCAGTAGTGGGGGGGCCGTCGCCTACGAGCAGTACTTC.

This clone was observed a handful of times. Other DNA sequences within the sample encode an identical CDR3. The rearrangement joins TRBV27 to TRBJ1-5; D remains unclear. V lost 6 bases and J 0 bases, leaving 6 bases between the germline ends. The CDR3 is 13 amino acids. Germline V gene data show CDR1 as MNHEY and CDR2 as SMNVEV (reference sequence). The CDR3: CASSRYSNQPQHF. As DNA, the CDR3 is TGTGCCAGCAGCCGATATAGCAATCAGCCCCAGCATTTT.

J is TRBJ1-2 and V is TRBV28; 7 nucleotides agree with TRBD1. This CDR3 spans 13 amino acids. The germline CDR1 and CDR2 sequences are MDHEN and SYDVKM. V lost 6 bases and J lost 8; bases outside the gene matches: 9. In DNA form, the CDR3 reads TGTGCCAGCAGCGTGGCAGGGGGAGGAGGCTACACCTTC. This codes for CASSVAGGGGYTF.

Turning to this clone: At one of its ends the junction is not consistent with the germline gene, which may arise from a read error. The genes are TRBV28 and TRBJ1-1; D is possibly TRBD1 (6 bases). Germline values: CDR1 MDHEN, CDR2 SYDVKM. The CDR3 sequence is 14 residues long. The CDR3 reads CASSPPHRDQPSHF. The DNA of the CDR3 is TGTGCCAGCAGTCCGCCTCACAGGGACCAGCCGTCACACTTT.

This clone was detected only a few times. This chain joins TRBV10-3 and TRBJ2-5; D possibly matches TRBD1 or TRBD2 (5 bases each). With 6 bases removed from V and 3 bases from J, the gap between germline ends came to 14 bases. The CDR3 is 14 amino acids. Germline values: CDR1 ENHRY, CDR2 SYGVKD. DNA for the CDR3: TGTGCCATCAGGGATCCGGGACGGGAAGAGACCCAGTACTTC. This translates into CAIRDPGREETQYF.

Only a few counts were recorded for this clone. The V call is TRBV5-4, the J call TRBJ2-1, with D tentatively TRBD1 or TRBD2 (6 bases each). This CDR3 is built from 14 residues. Trimming removed 4 bases at V and 6 bases at J, with 14 bases between. Looked up from germline, CDR1 is SGHNT and CDR2 is YYREEE (reference sequence). CDR3 in amino acids: CASSDRGGTNEQFF. CDR3 coding DNA: TGTGCCAGCAGCGATAGAGGGGGGACCAATGAGCAGTTCTTC.

CDR3 sequence reads: CASRLSGSKETQYF. CDR3 in DNA: TGTGCCAGCAGATTGAGCGGGTCTAAAGAGACCCAGTACTTC. V is TRBV6-5 and J is TRBJ2-5; possible D gene TRBD2, 6 bases. V lost 6 bases and J lost 3, with 14 bases in between. CDR3 length: 14 amino acids. The germline V gene encodes CDR1 MNHEY and CDR2 SVGAGI.